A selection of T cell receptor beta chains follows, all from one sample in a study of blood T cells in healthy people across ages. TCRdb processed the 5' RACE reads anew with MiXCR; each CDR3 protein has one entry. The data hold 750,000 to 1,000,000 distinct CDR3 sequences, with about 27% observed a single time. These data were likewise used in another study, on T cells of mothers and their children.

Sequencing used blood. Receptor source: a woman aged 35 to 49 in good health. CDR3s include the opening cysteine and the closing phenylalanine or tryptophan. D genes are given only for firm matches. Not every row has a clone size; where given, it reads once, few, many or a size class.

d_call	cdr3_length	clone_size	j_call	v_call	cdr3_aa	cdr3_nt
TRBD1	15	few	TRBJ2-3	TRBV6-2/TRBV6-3	CASSRGQGILDTQYF	TGTGCCAGCAGCCGGGGACAGGGGATTTTAGATACGCAGTATTTT
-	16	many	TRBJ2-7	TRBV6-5	CASSYSARHPPYEQYF	TGTGCCAGCAGTTACTCGGCTAGGCACCCCCCCTACGAGCAGTACTTC
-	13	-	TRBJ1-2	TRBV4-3	CASSQDGKIGYTF	TGCGCCAGCAGCCAAGATGGAAAGATTGGCTACACCTTC
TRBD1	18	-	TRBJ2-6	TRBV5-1	CTSSLGTGPSSGANVLTF	TGCACCAGCAGCTTGGGGACAGGGCCCTCTTCTGGGGCCAACGTCCTGACTTTC
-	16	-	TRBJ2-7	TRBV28	CTSSLSRGRGGYEQYF	TGTACCAGCAGTTTATCCAGGGGGCGGGGAGGGTACGAGCAGTACTTC
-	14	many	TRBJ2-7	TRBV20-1	CSARSREGYYEQYF	TGCAGTGCCAGATCCAGGGAAGGCTACTACGAGCAGTACTTC
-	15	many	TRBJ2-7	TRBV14	CASSQGVKGTYEQYF	TGTGCCAGCAGCCAAGGAGTAAAAGGGACCTACGAGCAGTACTTC
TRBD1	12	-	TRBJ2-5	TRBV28	CAIQGAEETQYF	TGTGCCATACAGGGGGCGGAGGAGACCCAGTACTTC
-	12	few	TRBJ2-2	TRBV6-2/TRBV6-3	CASSKSTGELFF	TGTGCCAGCAGTAAGAGCACCGGGGAGCTGTTTTTT
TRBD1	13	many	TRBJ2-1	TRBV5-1	CASSTDRGTEQFF	TGCGCCAGCAGCACAGACAGGGGGACTGAGCAGTTCTTC